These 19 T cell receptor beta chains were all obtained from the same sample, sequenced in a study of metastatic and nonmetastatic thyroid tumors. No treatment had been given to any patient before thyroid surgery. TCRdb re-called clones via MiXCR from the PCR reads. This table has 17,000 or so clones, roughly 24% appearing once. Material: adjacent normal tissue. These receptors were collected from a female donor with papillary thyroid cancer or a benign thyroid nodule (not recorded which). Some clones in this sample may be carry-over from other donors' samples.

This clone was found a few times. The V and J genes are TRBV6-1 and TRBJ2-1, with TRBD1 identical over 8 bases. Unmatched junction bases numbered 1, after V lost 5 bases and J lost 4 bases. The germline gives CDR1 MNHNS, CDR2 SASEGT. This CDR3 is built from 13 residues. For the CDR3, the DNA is TGTGCCAGCAGTCGGACAGGGTACAATGAGCAGTTCTTC. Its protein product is CASSRTGYNEQFF.

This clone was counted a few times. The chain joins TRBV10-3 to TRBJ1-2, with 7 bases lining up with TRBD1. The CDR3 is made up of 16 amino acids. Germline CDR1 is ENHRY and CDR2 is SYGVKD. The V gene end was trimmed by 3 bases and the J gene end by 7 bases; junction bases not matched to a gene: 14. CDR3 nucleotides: TGTGCCATCAGTGACCCCGAGGGGGCGTATGGGTTTGGCTACACCTTC. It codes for CAISDPEGAYGFGYTF.

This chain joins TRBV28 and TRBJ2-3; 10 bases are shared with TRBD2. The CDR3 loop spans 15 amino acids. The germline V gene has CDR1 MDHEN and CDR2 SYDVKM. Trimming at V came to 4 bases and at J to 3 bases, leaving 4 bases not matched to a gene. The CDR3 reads CASSSSSGRTDTQYF. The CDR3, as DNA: TGTGCCAGCAGTTCCTCTAGCGGGAGAACAGATACGCAGTATTTT.

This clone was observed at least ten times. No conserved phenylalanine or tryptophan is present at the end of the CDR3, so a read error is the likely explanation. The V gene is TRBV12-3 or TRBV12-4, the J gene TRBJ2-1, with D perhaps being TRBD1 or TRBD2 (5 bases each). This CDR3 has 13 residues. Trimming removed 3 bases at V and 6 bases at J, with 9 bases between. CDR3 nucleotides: TGTGCCAGCAGTTTGAGGGACGGCAATGAGCAGTTCGTC. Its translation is CASSLRDGNEQFV.

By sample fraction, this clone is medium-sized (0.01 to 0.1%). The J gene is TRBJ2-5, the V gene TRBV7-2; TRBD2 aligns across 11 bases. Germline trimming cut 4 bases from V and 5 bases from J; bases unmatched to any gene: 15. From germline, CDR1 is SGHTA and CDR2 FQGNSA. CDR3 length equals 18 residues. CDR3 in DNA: TGTGCCAGCAGCTCCCGGACAGGGATGGTAGCGGGAGGGGAGACCCAGTACTTC. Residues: CASSSRTGMVAGGETQYF.

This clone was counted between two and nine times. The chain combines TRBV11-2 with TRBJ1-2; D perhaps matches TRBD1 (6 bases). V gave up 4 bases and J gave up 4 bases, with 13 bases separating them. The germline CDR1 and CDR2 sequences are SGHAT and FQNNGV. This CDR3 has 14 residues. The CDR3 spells CASSSYRVSYGYTF. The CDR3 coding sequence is TGTGCCAGCAGCTCCTACAGGGTTAGCTATGGCTACACCTTC.

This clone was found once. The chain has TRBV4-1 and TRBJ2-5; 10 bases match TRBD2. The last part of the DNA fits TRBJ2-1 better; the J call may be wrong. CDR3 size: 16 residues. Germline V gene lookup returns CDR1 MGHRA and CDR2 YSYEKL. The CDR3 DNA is TGCGCCAGCAGCCAAGTCTCCCTAGCGGGAGACGGGGAGCAGTTCTTC. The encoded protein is CASSQVSLAGDGEQFF.

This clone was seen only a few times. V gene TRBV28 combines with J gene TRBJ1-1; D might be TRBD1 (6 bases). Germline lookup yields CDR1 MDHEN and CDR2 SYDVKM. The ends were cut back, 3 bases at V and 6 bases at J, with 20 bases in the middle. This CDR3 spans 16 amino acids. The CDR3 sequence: CASSFGQTPGGAEAFF. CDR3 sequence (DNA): TGTGCCAGCAGTTTCGGACAGACCCCTGGGGGCGCTGAAGCTTTCTTT. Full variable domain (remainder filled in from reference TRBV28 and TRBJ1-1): DVKVTQSSRYLVKRTGEKVFLECVQDMDHENMFWYRQDPGLGLRLIYFSYDVKMKEKGDIPEGYSVSREKKERFSLILESASTNQTSMYLCASSFGQTPGGAEAFFGQGTRLTVV.

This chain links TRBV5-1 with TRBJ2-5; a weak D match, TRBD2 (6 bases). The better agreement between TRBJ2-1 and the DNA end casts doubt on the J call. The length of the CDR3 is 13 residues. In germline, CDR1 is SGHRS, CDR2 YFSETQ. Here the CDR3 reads CASSGPGVSGQFF. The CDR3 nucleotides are TGCGCCAGCAGCGGCCCGGGGGTCTCGGGGCAGTTCTTC.

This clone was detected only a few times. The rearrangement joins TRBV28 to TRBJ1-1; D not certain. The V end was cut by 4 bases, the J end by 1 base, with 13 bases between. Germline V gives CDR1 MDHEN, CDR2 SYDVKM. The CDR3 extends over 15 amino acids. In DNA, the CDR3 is TGTGCCAGCAGTTCACCCCAGATTCGGAACACTGAAGCTTTCTTT. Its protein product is CASSSPQIRNTEAFF.

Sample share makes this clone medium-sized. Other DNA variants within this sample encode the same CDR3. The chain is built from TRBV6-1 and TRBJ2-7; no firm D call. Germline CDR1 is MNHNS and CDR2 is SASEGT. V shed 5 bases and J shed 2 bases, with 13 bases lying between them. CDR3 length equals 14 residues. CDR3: CASSPRSPPYEQYF. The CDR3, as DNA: TGTGCCAGCAGTCCCCGGTCCCCACCCTACGAGCAGTACTTC.

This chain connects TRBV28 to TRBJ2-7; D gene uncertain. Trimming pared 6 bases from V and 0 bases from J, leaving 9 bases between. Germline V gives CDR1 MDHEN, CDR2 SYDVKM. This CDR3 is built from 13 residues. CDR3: CASRVGNSYEQYF. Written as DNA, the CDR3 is TGTGCCAGCAGAGTAGGGAACTCCTACGAGCAGTACTTC.

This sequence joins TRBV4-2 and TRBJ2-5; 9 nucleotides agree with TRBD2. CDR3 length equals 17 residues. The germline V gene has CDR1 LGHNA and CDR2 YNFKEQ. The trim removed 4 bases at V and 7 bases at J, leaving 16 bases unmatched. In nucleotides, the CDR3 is TGTGCCAGCAGCCGAGGGGAGGCTAGCGGGATAGGGGTGACCCAGTACTTC. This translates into CASSRGEASGIGVTQYF.

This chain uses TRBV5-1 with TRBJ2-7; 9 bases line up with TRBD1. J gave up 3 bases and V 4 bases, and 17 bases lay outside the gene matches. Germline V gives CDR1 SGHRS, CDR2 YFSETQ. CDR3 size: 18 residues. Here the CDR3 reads CASSPGQGSGKGGYEQYF. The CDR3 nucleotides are TGCGCCAGCAGCCCAGGACAGGGGTCCGGGAAGGGCGGCTACGAGCAGTACTTC.

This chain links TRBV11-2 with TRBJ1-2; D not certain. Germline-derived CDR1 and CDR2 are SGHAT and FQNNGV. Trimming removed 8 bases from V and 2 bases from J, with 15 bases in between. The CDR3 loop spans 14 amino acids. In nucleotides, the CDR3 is TGTGCCAGCCAAAAAGGGCGCTACAACTATGGCTACACCTTC. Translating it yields CASQKGRYNYGYTF.

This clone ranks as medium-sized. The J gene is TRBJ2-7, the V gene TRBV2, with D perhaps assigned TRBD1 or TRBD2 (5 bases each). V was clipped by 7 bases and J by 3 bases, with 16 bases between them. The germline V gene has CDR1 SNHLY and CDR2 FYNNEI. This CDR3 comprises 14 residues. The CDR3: CASTQPGRNYEQYF. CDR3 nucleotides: TGTGCCAGCACCCAACCGGGACGGAACTACGAGCAGTACTTC.

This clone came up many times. The CDR3 loop reads CSARPQSGLAFYEQYF. In nucleotides, the CDR3 is TGCAGTGCTAGACCCCAATCGGGACTAGCCTTCTACGAGCAGTACTTC. The rearrangement joins TRBV20-1 to TRBJ2-7, with 9 bases that match TRBD2. V gave up 2 bases and J gave up 3 bases; unmatched junction bases: 11. Germline lookup yields CDR1 DFQATT and CDR2 SNEGSKA (reference sequence). CDR3 length: 16 residues.

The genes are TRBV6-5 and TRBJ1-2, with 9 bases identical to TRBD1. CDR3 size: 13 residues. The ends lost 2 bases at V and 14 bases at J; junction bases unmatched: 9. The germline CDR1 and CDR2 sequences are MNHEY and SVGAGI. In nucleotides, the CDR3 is TGTGCCAGCAGTTACAACAGGGACAGGGTAGGAACCTTC. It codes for CASSYNRDRVGTF.

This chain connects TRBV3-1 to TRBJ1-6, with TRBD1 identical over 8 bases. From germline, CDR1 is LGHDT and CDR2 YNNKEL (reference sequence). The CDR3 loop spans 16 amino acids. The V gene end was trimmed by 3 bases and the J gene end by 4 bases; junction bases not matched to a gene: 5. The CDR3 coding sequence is TGTGCCAGCAGCCAGCCCCAGGGGGCGTATAATTCACCCCTCCACTTT. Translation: CASSQPQGAYNSPLHF.